Each of the 28 T cell receptor beta chains below was sequenced from the same sample in a study of tumour-infiltrating T cells in Burkitt lymphoma. The table came from immunoSEQ multiplex PCR; TCRdb's copy has only in-frame clones and leaves some out. The sample has 15,000 or so clones, 30% seen once; the top ten hold around 6.4%. Source material: tumor tissue. The receptor set was obtained from a human donor with diffuse large B-cell lymphoma.

V usage is TRBV27 and J usage is TRBJ2-7; possible D gene TRBD2, 6 bases. Germline assignment: CDR1 MNHEY and CDR2 SMNVEV (reference sequence). The length of the CDR3 is 16 residues. V was cut by 4 bases and J by 0 bases, with 16 bases left in between. CDR3 protein: CASSYSGTGSSYEQYF. CDR3 nucleotides: TGTGCCAGCAGTTACTCCGGGACTGGCAGCTCCTACGAGCAGTACTTC.

This clone was counted between two and nine times. J is TRBJ2-2 and V is TRBV29-1; the match to TRBD1 covers 7 bases. Germline V gene data show CDR1 as SQVTM and CDR2 as ANQGSEA. This CDR3 is 15 amino acids long. V shed 7 bases and J 7 bases; nucleotides not matched to a gene: 15. The CDR3 nucleotides are TGCAGCGCCCTTATAGGTACAGGGGCGAGCGGGGAGCTGTTTTTT. It translates to CSALIGTGASGELFF.

The chain employs TRBV7-9 and TRBJ2-7; 7 bases match TRBD1. Trimming at V came to 3 bases and at J to 10 bases, leaving 9 bases not matched to a gene. This CDR3 spans 13 amino acids. Germline V gene lookup returns CDR1 SEHNR and CDR2 FQNEAQ (reference sequence). The CDR3 DNA follows: TGTGCCAGCAGCTTCCAATCCGACAGGGTCCAGTACTTC. This codes for CASSFQSDRVQYF.

V and J are TRBV7-7 and TRBJ2-1; 7 bases align to TRBD2. The germline CDR1 and CDR2 sequences are SSHAT and FNYEAQ (reference sequence). This CDR3 is built from 15 residues. J was trimmed by 2 bases and V by 1 base; bases with no gene match: 2. The CDR3 coding sequence is TGTGCCAGCAGCTTAGGCGGGGGTCCCTACAATGAGCAGTTCTTC. Encoded protein: CASSLGGGPYNEQFF.

By its share, this clone is medium-sized. This chain connects TRBV10-1 to TRBJ1-1; perhaps TRBD1 as D (5 bases). The CDR3 is made up of 13 amino acids. Trimming removed 0 bases from V and 8 bases from J, with 10 bases in between. CDR1 is WNHNN and CDR2 is SYGVQD in the germline V gene (reference sequence). The CDR3 bases are TGCGCCAGCAGTGAGTCTCCGGGGGAGGAAGCTTTCTTT. Translation: CASSESPGEEAFF.

This clone has more than one count but fewer than ten. V and J are TRBV6-1 and TRBJ2-3, with a tentative D call TRBD2 (7 bases). Germline V gives CDR1 MNHNS, CDR2 SASEGT. Trimming removed 3 bases at V and 4 bases at J, with 14 bases between. This CDR3 comprises 15 residues. The CDR3: CASSDGQGRADTQYF. The CDR3 bases are TGTGCCAGCAGTGACGGGCAGGGGAGGGCAGATACGCAGTATTTT.

There are a few counts of this clone. The chain joins TRBV7-9 to TRBJ2-2, with 12 nucleotides matching TRBD2. Germline CDR1 reads SEHNR; CDR2 reads FQNEAQ (reference sequence). Trimming took 5 bases from V and 4 from J; bases not matched to a gene: 11. The CDR3 extends over 18 amino acids. The CDR3 nucleotides read TGTGCCAGCAGCCCTAAGACTAGCGGGAGCTTGAGCACCGGGGAGCTGTTTTTT. Encoded protein: CASSPKTSGSLSTGELFF.

This CDR3 is CASSAAGTSYNEQFF. The CDR3 DNA follows: TGTGCCAGCAGCGCGGCCGGGACTTCATACAATGAGCAGTTCTTC. The chain recombines TRBV9 with TRBJ2-1, with D possibly being TRBD2 (6 bases). Germline V gene data show CDR1 as SGDLS and CDR2 as YYNGEE. V gave up 3 bases and J gave up 4 bases, with 14 bases separating them. This CDR3 has 15 residues.

J is TRBJ2-3 and V is TRBV14; 14 bases line up with TRBD2. Germline CDR1 is SGHDN and CDR2 is FVKESK. V lost 6 bases to trimming and J lost 0 bases; unmatched junction nucleotides: 5. The CDR3 is 17 amino acids. The CDR3 loop is CASRRTSGRSSTDTQYF. In DNA form, the CDR3 reads TGTGCCAGCAGAAGGACTAGCGGGAGGTCGAGCACAGATACGCAGTATTTT.

The chain joins TRBV30 to TRBJ1-4; D is ambiguous. The V end was cut by 6 bases, the J end by 7 bases, with 15 bases between. The CDR3 runs 13 residues. Per germline, CDR1 GTSNPN and CDR2 SVGIG (reference sequence). The CDR3 region is CACPGPGREKLFF. CDR3 DNA: TGTGCCTGCCCCGGTCCCGGGCGTGAAAAACTGTTTTTT.

This clone was detected only once. The CDR3 here is CASSPRQGATYEQYF. In nucleotides, the CDR3 is TGTGCCAGCAGCCCCCGACAGGGAGCTACCTACGAGCAGTACTTC. The chain uses TRBV11-3 and TRBJ2-7; 7 bases line up with TRBD1. Germline loops: CDR1 SGHNT, CDR2 YENEEA. V lost 5 bases and J lost 2; bases outside the gene matches: 9. The CDR3 is 15 amino acids.

This clone was seen a handful of times. The gene calls are TRBV30 and TRBJ2-2; a weak D match, TRBD1 (6 bases). This CDR3 has 17 residues. Deletions cut 2 bases from V and 4 bases from J, with 20 bases between. From germline, CDR1 is GTSNPN and CDR2 SVGIG (reference sequence). CDR3 nucleotides: TGTGCCTGGAGTCTAAGGGGGATAGGAGTCTTCACCGGGGAGCTGTTTTTT. This gives the protein CAWSLRGIGVFTGELFF. Variable domain in full (rest from reference TRBV30 and TRBJ2-2): SQTIHQWPATLVQPVGSPLSLECTVEGTSNPNLYWYRQAAGRGLQLLFYSVGIGQISSEVPQNLSASRPQDRQFILSSKKLLLSDSGFYLCAWSLRGIGVFTGELFFGEGSRLTVL.

This clone was recorded a few times. V gene TRBV7-9 combines with J gene TRBJ2-7; either TRBD1 or TRBD2 may supply D (5 bases each). Germline V lookup: CDR1 SEHNR, CDR2 FQNEAQ (reference sequence). V was pared by 4 bases and J by 3 bases, with 16 bases between. This CDR3 contains 15 residues. The CDR3: CASSSGTAKYYEQYF. The CDR3 region has the DNA TGTGCCAGCAGCTCCGGGACGGCAAAATACTACGAGCAGTACTTC.

By sample share, this clone is large. The gene calls are TRBV5-4 and TRBJ1-2; D gene uncertain. V gave up 7 bases and J gave up 2 bases, with 12 bases separating them. The CDR3 is made up of 13 amino acids. Germline loops: CDR1 SGHNT, CDR2 YYREEE (reference sequence). CDR3 DNA: TGTGCCAGCCGCCCCGGGCCAAACTATGGCTACACCTTC. This gives the protein CASRPGPNYGYTF.

The chain employs TRBV6-5 and TRBJ1-4; D unresolved. The CDR3 contains 14 residues. Germline loops: CDR1 MNHEY, CDR2 SVGAGI. V was trimmed by 6 bases and J by 3 bases, leaving 11 bases between them. CDR3 DNA: TGTGCCAGCAGGGAGGGAGTCTCTAATGAAAAACTGTTTTTT. Residues: CASREGVSNEKLFF.

The chain has TRBV7-9 and TRBJ2-2, with 8 bases identical to TRBD1. Germline values: CDR1 SEHNR, CDR2 FQNEAQ (reference sequence). There are 14 residues in the CDR3. Trimming took 4 bases from V and 7 from J; bases not matched to a gene: 5. This CDR3 reads CASSSTGAGGELFF. CDR3 DNA: TGTGCCAGCAGCTCGACAGGGGCGGGCGGGGAGCTGTTTTTT.

The sample holds a few counts of this clone. The V and J genes are TRBV6-6 and TRBJ2-7; no definite D call. The ends were cut back, 8 bases at V and 6 bases at J, with 14 bases in the middle. The CDR3 covers 12 residues. Per the germline V gene, CDR1 is MNHNY and CDR2 is SVGAGI (reference sequence). The CDR3 reads CASCYDSTEQYF. As DNA, the CDR3 is TGTGCCAGCTGCTACGACTCCACCGAGCAGTACTTC.

This clone has a handful of counts. V gene TRBV19 combines with J gene TRBJ2-1; perhaps TRBD1 as D (5 bases). Germline V gene sequence: CDR1 LNHDA, CDR2 SQIVND (reference sequence). This CDR3 spans 11 amino acids. V gave up 5 bases and J gave up 11 bases, with 10 bases separating them. In DNA form, the CDR3 reads TGTGCCAGTAGTGGGGCAGGGAAGCAGTTCTTC. Its translation: CASSGAGKQFF.

This clone was seen more than once but under ten times. The chain recombines TRBV5-1 with TRBJ1-1, with 7 nucleotides matching TRBD1. CDR1 SGHRS and CDR2 YFSETQ come from the germline V gene. V lost 3 bases and J lost 0; bases outside the gene matches: 8. The CDR3 consists of 16 residues. CDR3 sequence: CASSWKVDRMNTEAFF. CDR3 DNA sequence: TGCGCCAGCAGCTGGAAAGTGGACAGGATGAACACTGAAGCTTTCTTT.

This clone has a handful of counts. The V and J genes are TRBV7-8 and TRBJ2-2; weak D call: TRBD2 (5 bases). Germline-derived CDR1 and CDR2 are SGHVS and FQNEAQ. The V end was cut by 0 bases, the J end by 3 bases, with 5 bases between. The CDR3 runs 14 residues. CDR3 sequence reads: CASSLAGDTGELFF. The DNA of the CDR3 is TGTGCCAGCAGCTTAGCGGGAGACACCGGGGAGCTGTTTTTT. The variable domain in full, with the rest retrieved from reference TRBV7-8 and TRBJ2-2, is GAGVSQSPRYKVAKRGQDVALRCDPISGHVSLFWYQQALGQGPEFLTYFQNEAQLDKSGLPSDRFFAERPEGSVSTLKIQRTQQEDSAVYLCASSLAGDTGELFFGEGSRLTVL.

This clone was found a few times. V and J are TRBV9 and TRBJ2-7; TRBD2 matches 8 bases. Losses at the gene ends were 3 bases for V and 4 bases for J; bases not matched to a gene: 6. This CDR3 has 14 residues. Germline assignment: CDR1 SGDLS and CDR2 YYNGEE. The CDR3, as DNA: TGTGCCAGCAGCGAGTTAGCGGGACCTTACGAGCAGTACTTC. Its protein product is CASSELAGPYEQYF.

The genes are TRBV30 and TRBJ2-1; weak D call: TRBD2 (6 bases). This CDR3 has 13 amino acids. The V end lost 0 bases, the J end lost 6 bases, and 9 bases lay between the germline ends. CDR1 and CDR2 (germline): GTSNPN, SVGIG (reference sequence). CDR3 nucleotide sequence: TGTGCCTGGAGTGTGGGGGGACCCAATGAGCAGTTCTTC. This gives the protein CAWSVGGPNEQFF.

The chain links TRBV5-6 to TRBJ2-7, with 8 positions matching TRBD2. The J segment lost 4 bases and the V segment lost 3 bases, leaving 12 bases of the junction unmatched. This CDR3 region has 16 residues. Germline V gives CDR1 SGHDT, CDR2 YYEEEE. CDR3: CASSSQGAGEGYEQYF. The CDR3 nucleotides read TGTGCCAGCAGCTCCCAGGGAGCGGGAGAGGGGTACGAGCAGTACTTC. The full variable domain, in which reference TRBV5-6 and TRBJ2-7 provide the parts outside the CDR3, is DAGVTQSPTHLIKTRGQQVTLRCSPKSGHDTVSWYQQALGQGPQFIFQYYEEEERQRGNFPDRFSGHQFPNYSSELNVNALLLGDSALYLCASSSQGAGEGYEQYFGPGTRLTVT.

The chain is built from TRBV7-8 and TRBJ1-4; maybe TRBD1 (5 bases). The V gene lost 2 bases and the J gene lost 5 bases, with 18 bases spanning the gap. Germline loops: CDR1 SGHVS, CDR2 FQNEAQ. The CDR3 is 17 residues long. This chain's CDR3 is CASSLSPRVLKNEKLFF. The DNA of the CDR3 is TGTGCCAGCAGCTTATCCCCCAGGGTGCTCAAAAATGAAAAACTGTTTTTT.

This clone was found a few times. The V call is TRBV7-3, the J call TRBJ2-1; D not resolved. V shed 4 bases and J shed 0 bases, with 10 bases lying between them. The CDR3 covers 15 residues. Germline assignment: CDR1 SGHTA and CDR2 FQGTGA. The CDR3 DNA sequence: TGTGCCAGCAGCTCTGGCGCCAGCTCCTACAATGAGCAGTTCTTC. Encoded protein: CASSSGASSYNEQFF.

The chain links TRBV28 to TRBJ1-2; 7 bases line up with TRBD1. V was pared by 3 bases and J by 0 bases, with 13 bases of the junction left unmatched. This CDR3 has 18 amino acids. The germline CDR1 and CDR2 sequences are MDHEN and SYDVKM. The CDR3 spells CASSLGNRGPGPNYGYTF. The CDR3 DNA reads TGTGCCAGCAGTTTGGGTAACAGGGGTCCGGGACCTAACTATGGCTACACCTTC.

V usage is TRBV2 and J usage is TRBJ2-2, with D possibly being TRBD2 (6 bases). The CDR3 runs to 14 residues. Germline V gene lookup returns CDR1 SNHLY and CDR2 FYNNEI. The V end was cut by 1 base, the J end by 5 bases, with 8 bases between. The CDR3 sequence: CASSEGGETGELFF. The DNA for the CDR3 is TGTGCCAGCAGTGAAGGGGGGGAGACCGGGGAGCTGTTTTTT.

This clone was counted only a few times. This chain joins TRBV30 and TRBJ2-7; 7 bases agree with TRBD2. This CDR3 is built from 14 residues. Germline values: CDR1 GTSNPN, CDR2 SVGIG (reference sequence). The V and J ends lost 1 base and 0 bases, in that order; junction bases with no gene match: 3. The CDR3 bases are TGTGCCTGGAGTGAGCTAGCGGACTCCTACGAGCAGTACTTC. Amino acid sequence: CAWSELADSYEQYF.